Listed below are T cell receptor beta chains from one sample, sequenced in a study of T-cell reconstitution after alpha-beta-depleted transplantation in children. MiXCR, run by TCRdb on the PCR reads, gives a single entry per CDR3 protein. The data show about 540,000 distinct CDR3 sequences, with approximately 16% seen just once and 3% to 3.5% held by the top ten. The input for sequencing was PBMCs from the stem cell graft donor, taken from the stem cell graft. The receptors derive from a human donor who donated a stem cell graft to a child with acute lymphoblastic leukemia. Each CDR3 is given with its conserved first and last residue. D genes are given only for firm matches. Clone size is stated in some rows and not others, as once, few, many or a class when expanded.

clone size: few; D gene: -; V gene: TRBV3-1; J gene: TRBJ1-5; CDR3 DNA: TGTGCCAGCAGCCAGAGGGGAGGACAGCAGCCCCAGCATTTT; CDR3 protein: CASSQRGGQQPQHF
clone size: -; D gene: -; V gene: TRBV27; J gene: TRBJ1-1; CDR3 DNA: TGTGCCAGCAGACCCGTTCTCGGGGGGAGGAACACTGAAGCTTTCTTT; CDR3 protein: CASRPVLGGRNTEAFF
clone size: few; D gene: -; V gene: TRBV4-2; J gene: TRBJ1-2; CDR3 DNA: TGTGCCAGCAGCCAAGCCGGGGTGTGGGACTATGGCTACACCTTC; CDR3 protein: CASSQAGVWDYGYTF
clone size: few; D gene: -; V gene: TRBV20-1; J gene: TRBJ2-7; CDR3 DNA: TGCAGTGCTACCGGCCTTTTTGGAAGGTCCCACTACGAGCAGTACTTC; CDR3 protein: CSATGLFGRSHYEQYF
clone size: -; D gene: TRBD2; V gene: TRBV29-1; J gene: TRBJ2-5; CDR3 DNA: TGCAGCGTTGAAGCGGGAGGGGAGACCCAGTACTTC; CDR3 protein: CSVEAGGETQYF
clone size: -; D gene: TRBD1; V gene: TRBV3-1; J gene: TRBJ2-1; CDR3 DNA: TGTGCCAGCAGCTTACGACAGGGACGGACCTACAATGAGCAGTTCTTC; CDR3 protein: CASSLRQGRTYNEQFF
clone size: -; D gene: TRBD1; V gene: TRBV29-1; J gene: TRBJ1-2; CDR3 DNA: TGCAGCGTACACCAGGACAGGGAGTACACCTTC; CDR3 protein: CSVHQDREYTF
clone size: few; D gene: -; V gene: TRBV15; J gene: TRBJ2-2; CDR3 DNA: TGTGCCACCATCACGGGGAACACCGGGGAGCTGTTTTTT; CDR3 protein: CATITGNTGELFF
clone size: -; D gene: TRBD1; V gene: TRBV11-1; J gene: TRBJ2-7; CDR3 DNA: TGTGCCAGCAGTCCAAACAGACAGGGTGGAGGCGAGCAGTACTTC; CDR3 protein: CASSPNRQGGGEQYF
clone size: few; D gene: -; V gene: TRBV11-1; J gene: TRBJ1-1; CDR3 DNA: TGTGCCAGCAGCTTATTAGGGGGCACTGAAGCTTTCTTT; CDR3 protein: CASSLLGGTEAFF
clone size: -; D gene: TRBD2; V gene: TRBV15; J gene: TRBJ2-1; CDR3 DNA: TGTGCCACCAGCACCGGGGTCGGACTAGCAAACAATGAGCAGTTCTTC; CDR3 protein: CATSTGVGLANNEQFF
clone size: few; D gene: -; V gene: TRBV7-3; J gene: TRBJ1-1; CDR3 DNA: TGTGCCAGCAGCTCCGCCGGGGGAATCACTGAAGCTTTCTTT; CDR3 protein: CASSSAGGITEAFF
clone size: -; D gene: -; V gene: TRBV9; J gene: TRBJ2-1; CDR3 DNA: TGTGCCAGCAGCCCACCGGCAACCTACAATGAGCAGTTCTTC; CDR3 protein: CASSPPATYNEQFF
clone size: -; D gene: -; V gene: TRBV24-1; J gene: TRBJ2-1; CDR3 DNA: TGTGCCACCATGATCACAGGGCCGGGGGATGAGCAGTTCTTC; CDR3 protein: CATMITGPGDEQFF
clone size: -; D gene: -; V gene: TRBV7-9; J gene: TRBJ2-7; CDR3 DNA: TGTGCCAGCAGCTTAGCACAGGGCACCCTATTCTACGAGCAGTACTTC; CDR3 protein: CASSLAQGTLFYEQYF
clone size: few; D gene: TRBD1; V gene: TRBV25-1; J gene: TRBJ2-7; CDR3 DNA: TGTGCCAGCAGTGAAAAATCCGGGACAGTCTCCTACGAGCAGTACTTC; CDR3 protein: CASSEKSGTVSYEQYF
clone size: few; D gene: -; V gene: TRBV18; J gene: TRBJ1-3; CDR3 DNA: TGTGCCAGCTCACCCGCAGGGAACGCCGGAAACACCATATATTTT; CDR3 protein: CASSPAGNAGNTIYF
clone size: few; D gene: -; V gene: TRBV9; J gene: TRBJ1-1; CDR3 DNA: TGTGCCAGCAGCGTAGTCACAGGGATGCCTGAAGCTTTCTTT; CDR3 protein: CASSVVTGMPEAFF
clone size: few; D gene: -; V gene: TRBV2; J gene: TRBJ2-1; CDR3 DNA: TGTGCCAGCAACAGGAACTCCTACAATGAGCAGTTCTTC; CDR3 protein: CASNRNSYNEQFF
clone size: -; D gene: -; V gene: TRBV20-1; J gene: TRBJ2-7; CDR3 DNA: TGCAGTGCTATAACCGACTACCGAGACTACGAGCAGTACTTC; CDR3 protein: CSAITDYRDYEQYF
clone size: -; D gene: TRBD2; V gene: TRBV5-1; J gene: TRBJ2-3; CDR3 DNA: TGCGCCAGCAGCTTTGGACTAGCGGGAGGAAGGTTCGATACGCAGTATTTT; CDR3 protein: CASSFGLAGGRFDTQYF
clone size: few; D gene: -; V gene: TRBV12-3/TRBV12-4; J gene: TRBJ2-1; CDR3 DNA: TGTGCCAGCACATTTTCGGGGGAAGGGCAGTTCTTC; CDR3 protein: CASTFSGEGQFF
clone size: few; D gene: -; V gene: TRBV6-5; J gene: TRBJ2-7; CDR3 DNA: TGTGCCAGCAGTTACGTTGGGGGCGAGCAGTACTTC; CDR3 protein: CASSYVGGEQYF
clone size: -; D gene: TRBD1; V gene: TRBV3-1; J gene: TRBJ1-1; CDR3 DNA: TGTGCCAGCAGCCCCCGCCAGGGGGGCGGCTCTGAAGCTTTCTTT; CDR3 protein: CASSPRQGGGSEAFF
clone size: many; D gene: -; V gene: TRBV14; J gene: TRBJ2-7; CDR3 DNA: TGTGCCAGCAGCCTTTCATCCGGGACCTACGAGCAGTACTTC; CDR3 protein: CASSLSSGTYEQYF
clone size: -; D gene: -; V gene: TRBV12-3/TRBV12-4; J gene: TRBJ2-5; CDR3 DNA: TGTGCCAGCAGTTTCGTACAGGCCCAAGAGACCCAGTACTTC; CDR3 protein: CASSFVQAQETQYF
clone size: few; D gene: -; V gene: TRBV4-1; J gene: TRBJ1-1; CDR3 DNA: TGCGCCAGCAGCCAAGCGGGGGCGTCTGAAGCTTTCTTT; CDR3 protein: CASSQAGASEAFF
clone size: -; D gene: TRBD2; V gene: TRBV6-1; J gene: TRBJ2-1; CDR3 DNA: TGTGCCAGCAGTGAACGGGGGACTAGCACACCGTTCTTC; CDR3 protein: CASSERGTSTPFF
clone size: few; D gene: TRBD2; V gene: TRBV20-1; J gene: TRBJ2-1; CDR3 DNA: TGCAGCAGCCGCTTTTCGGGGACTAGCAATGAGCAGTTCTTC; CDR3 protein: CSSRFSGTSNEQFF
clone size: -; D gene: TRBD1; V gene: TRBV20-1; J gene: TRBJ2-7; CDR3 DNA: TGCAGTGCCAAGGACAGGGGTTACTACGAGCAGTACTTC; CDR3 protein: CSAKDRGYYEQYF
clone size: -; D gene: -; V gene: TRBV4-1; J gene: TRBJ2-2; CDR3 DNA: TGCGCCAGCAGTGAGTATGCGAACACCGGGGAGCTGTTTTTT; CDR3 protein: CASSEYANTGELFF
clone size: few; D gene: -; V gene: TRBV12-3/TRBV12-4; J gene: TRBJ2-5; CDR3 DNA: TGTGCCAGCAGTTTAATGGGGGGCTCGAGGGAGACCCAGTACTTC; CDR3 protein: CASSLMGGSRETQYF
clone size: few; D gene: -; V gene: TRBV12-3/TRBV12-4; J gene: TRBJ1-6; CDR3 DNA: TGTGCCAGCAGATACAGGAGCTCCTATAATTCACCCCTCCACTTT; CDR3 protein: CASRYRSSYNSPLHF
clone size: -; D gene: -; V gene: TRBV6-5; J gene: TRBJ1-3; CDR3 DNA: TGTGCCAGCAGTTACTCGGCAGTTTATGCTGGAAACACCATATATTTT; CDR3 protein: CASSYSAVYAGNTIYF
clone size: few; D gene: -; V gene: TRBV7-8; J gene: TRBJ1-5; CDR3 DNA: TGTGCCAGCAGCTTAGTCGGTGATCTTAGCAATCAGCCCCAGCATTTT; CDR3 protein: CASSLVGDLSNQPQHF
clone size: few; D gene: TRBD2; V gene: TRBV13; J gene: TRBJ2-3; CDR3 DNA: TGTGCCAGCAGCTTAAAGGCGGGGGTTGCAGATACGCAGTATTTT; CDR3 protein: CASSLKAGVADTQYF
clone size: -; D gene: -; V gene: TRBV5-1; J gene: TRBJ1-5; CDR3 DNA: TGCGCCAGCAGCTTGGTGCCCGACCAGCCCCAGCATTTT; CDR3 protein: CASSLVPDQPQHF
clone size: -; D gene: TRBD1; V gene: TRBV6-5; J gene: TRBJ2-1; CDR3 DNA: TGTGCCAGCAGTTACGAGAACGGCAGGGGGTACAATGAGCAGTTCTTC; CDR3 protein: CASSYENGRGYNEQFF
clone size: -; D gene: -; V gene: TRBV12-5; J gene: TRBJ2-1; CDR3 DNA: TGTGCTAGTGGGATGAGCGGCTACAATGAGCAGTTCTTC; CDR3 protein: CASGMSGYNEQFF
clone size: -; D gene: TRBD2; V gene: TRBV6-5; J gene: TRBJ2-5; CDR3 DNA: TGTGCCAGCAGTTACTCTTGGACTAGCGGACAAGAGACCCAGTACTTC; CDR3 protein: CASSYSWTSGQETQYF
clone size: -; D gene: TRBD2; V gene: TRBV20-1; J gene: TRBJ2-1; CDR3 DNA: TGCAGTGCCCAGACAACTAGCGCCCTAGGGCGGGTTGAGCAGTTCTTC; CDR3 protein: CSAQTTSALGRVEQFF
clone size: few; D gene: -; V gene: TRBV5-1; J gene: TRBJ2-7; CDR3 DNA: TGCGCCAGCAGCCGAATCTTCCCCATAGCGGAGTCCTACGAGCAGTACTTC; CDR3 protein: CASSRIFPIAESYEQYF
clone size: once; D gene: -; V gene: TRBV15; J gene: TRBJ1-1; CDR3 DNA: TGTGCCACCAGCAGATATCAAAGTAACAGGAACACTGAAGCTTTCTTT; CDR3 protein: CATSRYQSNRNTEAFF